This TCR beta chain derives from a study of blood T cell repertoires in COVID-19. In its sample, this clone was seen once. The Seattle site enrolled patients during active infection and followed them longitudinally. The CDR3 length is 13 residues. Trimming cost V 7 bases and J 1 base, with 7 bases left between them. Germline-derived CDR1 and CDR2 are LNHDA and SQIVND (reference sequence). Data came from immunoSEQ multiplex PCR; TCRdb stores just in-frame clones and leaves some out. Of more than 200,000 clones in the sample, 75% to 90% were seen once. The sample comprised peripheral blood. This receptor was obtained from a woman of 80 years or more with COVID-19, enrolled during active disease. The rearrangement uses TRBV19 and TRBJ2-2; D is unclear. The CDR3: CASTRQNTGELFF. DNA of the CDR3: TGTGCCAGTACGCGCCAGAACACCGGGGAGCTGTTTTTT. Filled out from reference TRBV19 and TRBJ2-2, the complete variable domain reads DGGITQSPKYLFRKEGQNVTLSCEQNLNHDAMYWYRQDPGQGLRLIYYSQIVNDFQKGDIAEGYSVSREKKESFPLTVTSAQKNPTAFYLCASTRQNTGELFFGEGSRLTVL.